This TCR beta chain was sequenced during a study of cytomegalovirus exposure and HLA in healthy donors. Findings and limits, study-wide: Later genetic work tied a missense DCLRE1C variant to beta-chain V and J trimming. Earlier analysis looked at TCR beta V segments, and most were productive about 90% or about 30% of the time. TRBV6-2, TRBV6-3 and other indistinguishable V segments were excluded.

Primers: 60 Vbeta forward and 13 Jbeta reverse. Sequencing used immunoSEQ multiplex PCR; TCRdb keeps in-frame clones, though not all of them. The sample has more than 100,000 clones, 74% seen once. About this clone itself: The antigen is unknown.

Trimming removed 8 bases from V and 4 bases from J; junction bases left unmatched: 1. This CDR3 is built from 13 residues. Germline V gene lookup returns CDR1 LNHDA and CDR2 SQIVND (reference sequence). Material: PBMCs. This receptor was taken from a woman aged 50 to 60 in good health and CMV-seropositive. V is TRBV19 and J is TRBJ2-3; 12 nucleotides agree with TRBD2. The DNA of the CDR3 is TGTGCCAGTCTAGCGGGGGGGCCAGATACGCAGTATTTT. Translated, it gives CASLAGGPDTQYF. The variable domain in full, completed from reference TRBV19 and TRBJ2-3, reads DGGITQSPKYLFRKEGQNVTLSCEQNLNHDAMYWYRQDPGQGLRLIYYSQIVNDFQKGDIAEGYSVSREKKESFPLTVTSAQKNPTAFYLCASLAGGPDTQYFGPGTRLTVL.